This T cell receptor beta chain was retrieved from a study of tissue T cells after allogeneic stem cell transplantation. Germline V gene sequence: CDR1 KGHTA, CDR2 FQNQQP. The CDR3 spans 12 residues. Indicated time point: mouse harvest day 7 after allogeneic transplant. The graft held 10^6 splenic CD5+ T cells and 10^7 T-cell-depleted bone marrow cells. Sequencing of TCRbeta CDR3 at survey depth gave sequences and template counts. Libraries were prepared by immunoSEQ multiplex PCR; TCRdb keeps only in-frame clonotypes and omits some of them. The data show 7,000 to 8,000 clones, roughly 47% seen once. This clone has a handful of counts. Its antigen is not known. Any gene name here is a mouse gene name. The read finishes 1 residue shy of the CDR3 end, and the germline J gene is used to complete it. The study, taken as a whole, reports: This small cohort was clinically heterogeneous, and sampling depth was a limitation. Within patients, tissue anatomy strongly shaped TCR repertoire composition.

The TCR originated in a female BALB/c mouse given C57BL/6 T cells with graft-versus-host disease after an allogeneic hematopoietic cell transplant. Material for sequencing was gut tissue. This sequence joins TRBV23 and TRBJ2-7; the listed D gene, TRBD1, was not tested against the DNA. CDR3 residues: CSSSQDIYEQYF. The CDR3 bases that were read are TGCTCCAGCAGTCAAGACATCTATGAACAGTAC.